This T cell receptor beta chain was documented in a study of T cell repertoires in cytomegalovirus infection. Study details: Public TCR beta signatures were indicative of both CMV infection and a matching HLA type.

TCRdb used MiXCR to reprocess the reads, holding one entry per CDR3 protein. This table holds about 920,000 distinct CDR3 sequences, around 29% found once. Findings of the study overall: It was HLA-C-restricted CMV-specific TCR beta clonotypes that dominated the response ex vivo. People with CMV and the relevant HLA were identified by cumulative public TCR beta family frequency.

Of note for this clonotype: The antigen is unknown.

Germline values: CDR1 MNHNS, CDR2 SASEGT. CDR3 size: 16 residues. With 6 bases removed from V and 0 bases from J, the gap between germline ends came to 15 bases. This sequence originates from a human donor in good health (CMV status not recorded). Some clones in this sample may be carry-over from other donors' samples. Sample: cultured CD8+ T cells from PBMCs, taken from culture after CMV antigen stimulation. This sequence joins TRBV6-1 and TRBJ2-1, with TRBD2 as a possible D gene (6 bases). CDR3 nucleotides: TGTGCCAGCAGACTAATGAGGACTAACTCCTACAATGAGCAGTTCTTC. This translates into CASRLMRTNSYNEQFF.